The 22 T cell receptor beta chains below were found in one sample sequenced in a study of T-cell reconstitution after alpha-beta-depleted transplantation in children (TCRdb year 2016). Preparation of the library involved PCR. Instrument used: Illumina HiSeq 2500. TCR library preparation used molecular barcoding, with unique molecular identifiers applied to normalize quantification of the TCRbeta repertoire. The raw public reads went through TCRdb reprocessing: fastp at Q25, MiXCR clone calling, in-frame beta chains kept. One record per CDR3 amino acid sequence lists the most common genes and DNA. This sample gives 75,000 to 100,000 distinct CDR3 sequences in total; roughly 8.4% of them show up just once. Over 6% of the sample rests with the top ten. The sample was PBMCs from the stem cell graft donor, taken from the stem cell graft. The source is a human donor who donated a stem cell graft to a child with congenital amegakaryocytic thrombocytopenia.

The table lists this clonotype with many counts. V usage is TRBV7-9 and J usage is TRBJ1-2; tentative D call: TRBD1 (5 bases). The V end lost 5 bases, the J end lost 5 bases, and 15 bases lay between the germline ends. The CDR3 is 14 amino acids. Germline CDR1 SEHNR, CDR2 FQNEAQ (reference sequence). CDR3 sequence: CASSKTTDLYGYTF. Written as DNA, the CDR3 is TGTGCCAGCAGCAAAACGACAGATCTTTATGGCTACACCTTC.

The sample holds many counts of this clonotype. J is TRBJ2-7 and V is TRBV28; D unclear. The CDR3 has 13 residues. Trimming took 6 bases from V and 0 from J, leaving 9 bases between them. CDR1 and CDR2 from the germline V gene are MDHEN and SYDVKM. CDR3: CASSQQPSYEQYF. The CDR3 region has the DNA TGTGCCAGCAGCCAACAACCCTCCTACGAGCAGTACTTC.

This clonotype was recorded many times. This chain links TRBV29-1 with TRBJ2-7, with unresolved D. V lost 5 bases to trimming and J lost 7 bases, with 12 bases between them. CDR3 size: 11 residues. Germline V CDR1 and CDR2: SQVTM, ANQGSEA. The CDR3 DNA reads TGCAGCGTTTGCAGTCTGTGGGAGCAGTACTTC. As protein: CSVCSLWEQYF.

This clonotype has ten or more counts. The gene calls are TRBV12-3 or TRBV12-4 and TRBJ1-6; weak D call: TRBD1 (6 bases). V was clipped by 6 bases and J by 7 bases, with 10 bases between them. This CDR3 region has 13 residues. In DNA form, the CDR3 reads TGTGCCAGCAGACAGGGTTGGAATTCACCCCTCCACTTT. It specifies CASRQGWNSPLHF.

This clonotype was counted at least ten times. The chain is built from TRBV12-3 or TRBV12-4 and TRBJ2-5; D remains unclear. CDR3 length: 11 amino acids. Trimming removed 4 bases from V and 7 bases from J, with 7 bases in between. The DNA of the CDR3 is TGTGCCAGCAGTTCGAGTCGGACCCAGTACTTC. This gives the protein CASSSSRTQYF.

This clonotype was found many times. The chain joins TRBV20-1 to TRBJ2-7; 7 bases fit TRBD1. CDR3 length: 16 amino acids. The germline V gene has CDR1 DFQATT and CDR2 SNEGSKA (reference sequence). With 5 bases clipped from V and 7 bases from J, the junction kept 20 bases outside the gene matches. CDR3 residues: CSASDLGQRLSGEQYF. The CDR3 DNA is TGCAGTGCTTCCGACCTGGGACAGCGACTTTCGGGGGAGCAGTACTTC.

About this clonotype: Sequence at one end of the junction differs from germline and may be a read error. The chain has TRBV7-2 and TRBJ2-3; 10 positions agree with TRBD2. The germline CDR1 and CDR2 sequences are SGHTA and FQGNSA. The CDR3 totals 17 residues. The DNA of the CDR3 is TGTGCCAGCAGCCTAGCGGGACTAGCGATCAGCACAGATACGCAGTATTTT. Encoded protein: CASSLAGLAISTDTQYF.

This clonotype was seen repeatedly, ten times or more. The chain links TRBV7-6 to TRBJ2-3; 12 positions agree with TRBD2. The CDR3 has 17 amino acids. V lost 5 bases and J lost 4; bases outside the gene matches: 10. Germline loops: CDR1 SGHVS, CDR2 FNYEAQ. The CDR3 reads CASSPSLAGGIADTQYF. CDR3 in DNA: TGTGCCAGCAGCCCGAGCCTAGCGGGGGGGATAGCAGATACGCAGTATTTT.

This sequence joins TRBV7-2 and TRBJ1-2; D gene ambiguous. The V gene lost 1 base and the J gene lost 2 bases, with 8 bases spanning the gap. Germline-derived CDR1 and CDR2 are SGHTA and FQGNSA. There are 14 residues in the CDR3. CDR3 sequence (DNA): TGTGCCAGCAGCTTAGATGGCCAGAACTATGGCTACACCTTC. Its translation: CASSLDGQNYGYTF.

In this sample, this clonotype turned up many times. The chain is built from TRBV6-5 and TRBJ1-3; no definite D call. Per the germline V gene, CDR1 is MNHEY and CDR2 is SVGAGI. This CDR3 region has 15 residues. The ends were cut back, 0 bases at V and 4 bases at J, with 10 bases in the middle. The CDR3, as DNA: TGTGCCAGCAGTTACTCGATCGGGCGCGGAAACACCATATATTTT. Protein sequence: CASSYSIGRGNTIYF.

V gene TRBV5-1 combines with J gene TRBJ2-1, with 16 positions matching TRBD2. The length of the CDR3 is 18 residues. CDR1 is SGHRS and CDR2 is YFSETQ in the germline V gene. V gave up 3 bases and J gave up 2 bases; unmatched junction bases: 5. CDR3 sequence reads: CASSWGGTSGRAYNEQFF. CDR3 in DNA: TGCGCCAGCAGCTGGGGCGGGACTAGCGGGAGGGCCTACAATGAGCAGTTCTTC.

This clonotype has more than one count but fewer than ten. CDR3 in amino acids: CSVYGTSGFSTDTQYF. In DNA, the CDR3 is TGCAGCGTTTACGGGACTAGCGGATTTAGCACAGATACGCAGTATTTT. This chain joins TRBV29-1 and TRBJ2-3; the match to TRBD2 covers 11 bases. The CDR3 loop spans 16 amino acids. V lost 5 bases, J lost 0 bases, and 7 bases stayed unmatched. Germline V lookup: CDR1 SQVTM, CDR2 ANQGSEA.

This clonotype has ten or more counts. The V call is TRBV20-1, the J call TRBJ1-2; D not certain. Germline CDR1 and CDR2: DFQATT and SNEGSKA (reference sequence). CDR3 length: 15 residues. Trimming cost V 0 bases and J 1 base, with 12 bases left between them. The CDR3 region is CSARDLYGSNYGYTF. For the CDR3, the DNA is TGCAGTGCTAGAGACCTGTATGGGAGTAACTATGGCTACACCTTC.

This clonotype was seen repeatedly, ten times or more. The chain couples TRBV5-1 to TRBJ2-3; 7 bases line up with TRBD1. The trim removed 0 bases at V and 6 bases at J, leaving 7 bases unmatched. The CDR3 consists of 15 residues. Germline V gene lookup returns CDR1 SGHRS and CDR2 YFSETQ. The CDR3 sequence is CASSLVSGGQDTQYF. Written as DNA, the CDR3 is TGCGCCAGCAGCTTGGTATCAGGGGGACAGGATACGCAGTATTTT.

This clonotype was counted ten times or more. This chain joins TRBV7-2 and TRBJ2-3; D may correspond to TRBD1 or TRBD2 (5 bases each). The CDR3 is 17 amino acids. Trimming took off 5 bases at V and 1 base at J, with 19 bases between the two ends. In germline, CDR1 is SGHTA, CDR2 FQGNSA. CDR3 sequence: CASSVGQRGAGTDTQYF. In nucleotides, the CDR3 is TGTGCCAGCAGCGTCGGCCAGAGGGGTGCTGGCACAGATACGCAGTATTTT.

This clonotype was found many times. The J gene is TRBJ2-3, the V gene TRBV10-3, with D possibly TRBD2 on 5 matching bases. V was shortened by 2 bases and J by 0 bases, with 15 bases between the two germline ends. CDR3 length equals 17 residues. Germline CDR1 and CDR2: ENHRY and SYGVKD. The CDR3 loop is CAISEPGNGDSTDTQYF. DNA of the CDR3: TGTGCCATCAGTGAGCCGGGGAACGGGGATAGCACAGATACGCAGTATTTT.

Many counts were recorded for this clonotype. The V call is TRBV5-1, the J call TRBJ2-3; D possibly corresponds to TRBD2 (6 bases). Germline lookup yields CDR1 SGHRS and CDR2 YFSETQ. Trimming stripped 0 bases from V and 5 bases from J, with 22 bases between. CDR3 size: 18 residues. CDR3 nucleotide sequence: TGCGCCAGCAGCTTGGGATCACAGTGGTCCCGGCGGGAAGATACGCAGTATTTT. Protein product: CASSLGSQWSRREDTQYF.

This clonotype was counted ten times or more. V gene TRBV20-1 combines with J gene TRBJ1-5; D uncertain. Germline CDR1 reads DFQATT; CDR2 reads SNEGSKA (reference sequence). This CDR3 contains 15 residues. V was pared by 2 bases and J by 4 bases, with 15 bases between. The CDR3 sequence is CSARNSPTPNQPQHF. The CDR3 bases are TGCAGTGCTAGAAACAGCCCGACCCCGAATCAGCCCCAGCATTTT.

This clonotype was recorded many times. The chain uses TRBV30 and TRBJ1-1; no clear D. The CDR3 covers 14 residues. CDR1 is GTSNPN, CDR2 SVGIG, per germline (reference sequence). V was clipped by 3 bases and J by 1 base, with 12 bases between them. The CDR3: CAWSPGIQNTEAFF. The CDR3 DNA reads as TGTGCCTGGAGCCCCGGTATCCAGAACACTGAAGCTTTCTTT.

The chain joins TRBV11-2 to TRBJ2-1; D is possibly TRBD2 (7 bases). The CDR3 extends over 15 amino acids. Germline CDR1 reads SGHAT; CDR2 reads FQNNGV. V dropped 3 bases and J dropped 3 bases, with 12 bases sitting between them. CDR3 nucleotide sequence: TGTGCCAGCAGCTTGGGGGGGGCTTACTACAATGAGCAGTTCTTC. It codes for CASSLGGAYYNEQFF.

This clonotype was counted at least ten times. The rearrangement links TRBV29-1 to TRBJ2-7; unclear D gene. V was shortened by 7 bases and J by 2 bases, with 9 bases between the two germline ends. CDR1 is SQVTM, CDR2 ANQGSEA, per germline. The CDR3 contains 11 residues. DNA for the CDR3: TGCAGCGCCCGGCAGGCCTACGAGCAGTACTTC. Translating it yields CSARQAYEQYF.

This clonotype was seen at least ten times. The V and J genes are TRBV29-1 and TRBJ2-7, with D perhaps TRBD2 (6 bases). With 6 bases removed from V and 3 bases from J, the gap between germline ends came to 12 bases. Per the germline V gene, CDR1 is SQVTM and CDR2 is ANQGSEA. This CDR3 comprises 12 residues. In DNA form, the CDR3 reads TGCAGCGTCGGAGGGCAAGGCTACGAGCAGTACTTC. Amino acids: CSVGGQGYEQYF.